A single sample is the source of the 21 T cell receptor beta chains below, sequenced in a study of T-cell memory formation after mild COVID-19. A single record per CDR3 protein comes from TCRdb applying MiXCR to the 5' RACE reads. The table shows a few hundred thousand distinct CDR3 sequences, with about 16% occurring only once. The sequencing sample was made of PBMCs or a T cell subset sorted from them (not recorded which). The receptor set was obtained from a man aged 18 to 30 who had mild COVID-19 (a few samples of this study predate the infection). Cell type and time point are not known.

This chain joins TRBV7-2 and TRBJ2-1, with 7 bases that match TRBD1. The germline V gene encodes CDR1 SGHTA and CDR2 FQGNSA. V gave up 4 bases and J gave up 14 bases; unmatched junction bases: 5. This CDR3 is 11 amino acids long. The CDR3 coding sequence is TGTGCCAGCAGCTCAGGACAGGAGGAGTTCTTC. Its translation: CASSSGQEEFF. The variable domain in full, completed from reference TRBV7-2 and TRBJ2-1, reads GAGVSQSPSNKVTEKGKDVELRCDPISGHTALYWYRQSLGQGLEFLIYFQGNSAPDKSGLPSDRFSAERTGGSVSTLTIQRTQQEDSAVYLCASSSGQEEFFGPGTRLTVL.

The J gene is TRBJ2-3, the V gene TRBV6-5, with 7 bases aligning to TRBD2. The CDR3 spans 16 residues. CDR1 is MNHEY and CDR2 is SVGAGI in the germline V gene. J was trimmed by 2 bases and V by 2 bases; bases with no gene match: 7. The CDR3 bases are TGTGCCAGCAGTTACATAGGCGGGGGATTCACAGATACGCAGTATTTT. Encoded protein: CASSYIGGGFTDTQYF.

The V and J genes are TRBV19 and TRBJ1-5, with D uncertain. The germline V and J ends were trimmed by 7 bases and 6 bases, with 10 bases remaining between them. This CDR3 is built from 12 residues. Per germline, CDR1 LNHDA and CDR2 SQIVND (reference sequence). This chain's CDR3 is CASNLRGQPQHF. The CDR3 region has the DNA TGTGCCAGTAACCTACGAGGTCAGCCCCAGCATTTT.

This clonotype was recorded at least ten times. The chain combines TRBV5-1 with TRBJ2-1, with 7 bases lining up with TRBD2. J lost 7 bases, V lost 4 bases, and 8 bases had no gene match. CDR1 is SGHRS and CDR2 is YFSETQ in the germline V gene. The CDR3 length is 14 residues. The chain's CDR3 is CASSPQRGKNEQFF. CDR3 nucleotides: TGCGCCAGCAGCCCGCAGCGGGGAAAAAATGAGCAGTTCTTC.

V and J are TRBV4-1 and TRBJ2-1, with D unclear. CDR3 length equals 14 residues. Germline CDR1 is MGHRA and CDR2 is YSYEKL. Trimming took 5 bases from V and 0 from J, leaving 8 bases between them. As DNA, the CDR3 is TGCGCCAGCAGCGGGGTGGGCTCCTACAATGAGCAGTTCTTC. It is translated as CASSGVGSYNEQFF.

This rearrangement joins TRBV10-3 to TRBJ1-5; D gene ambiguous. V gave up 11 bases and J gave up 7 bases, with 18 bases separating them. The CDR3 spans 13 residues. In germline, CDR1 is ENHRY, CDR2 SYGVKD. As DNA, the CDR3 is TGTGCCCCCCCCTTACCCCGGGGACAGCCCCAGCATTTT. It is translated as CAPPLPRGQPQHF.

This clonotype was seen a handful of times. The rearrangement uses TRBV2 and TRBJ2-2, with a tentative D call TRBD1 (6 bases). The CDR3 loop spans 16 amino acids. Between the trimmed V and J ends, which lost 3 bases and 1 base, there was a span of 12 bases. Germline lookup yields CDR1 SNHLY and CDR2 FYNNEI. This CDR3 reads CASSDGTPGNTGELFF. In DNA, the CDR3 is TGTGCCAGCAGTGACGGGACACCGGGGAACACCGGGGAGCTGTTTTTT. Full variable domain (remainder filled in from reference TRBV2 and TRBJ2-2): EPEVTQTPSHQVTQMGQEVILRCVPISNHLYFYWYRQILGQKVEFLVSFYNNEISEKSEIFDDQFSVERPDGSNFTLKIRSTKLEDSAMYFCASSDGTPGNTGELFFGEGSRLTVL.

This clonotype has just a few counts. The V call is TRBV7-2, the J call TRBJ2-2; weak D call: TRBD2 (7 bases). The CDR3 length is 14 residues. Trimming cost V 4 bases and J 6 bases, with 12 bases left between them. Germline values: CDR1 SGHTA, CDR2 FQGNSA. CDR3 loop: CASSSPGGPGELFF. For the CDR3, the DNA is TGTGCCAGCAGCTCGCCGGGGGGCCCCGGGGAGCTGTTTTTT. The full variable domain, in which reference TRBV7-2 and TRBJ2-2 provide the parts outside the CDR3, is GAGVSQSPSNKVTEKGKDVELRCDPISGHTALYWYRQSLGQGLEFLIYFQGNSAPDKSGLPSDRFSAERTGGSVSTLTIQRTQQEDSAVYLCASSSPGGPGELFFGEGSRLTVL.

V gene TRBV20-1 combines with J gene TRBJ1-1, with D perhaps matching TRBD1 (5 bases). CDR1 DFQATT and CDR2 SNEGSKA come from the germline V gene (reference sequence). Trimming pared 2 bases from V and 1 base from J, leaving 11 bases between. The CDR3 is 14 residues long. CDR3 DNA: TGCAGTGCTAGACTGGCAGGGAGGAACACTGAAGCTTTCTTT. It specifies CSARLAGRNTEAFF.

In its sample, this clonotype was seen many times. The CDR3 DNA follows: TGTGCCACTAGCCGGGACGGATTGGGCGAGCAGTACGTC. Amino acids: CATSRDGLGEQYV. The chain couples TRBV6-5 to TRBJ2-7; perhaps D is TRBD1 or TRBD2 (5 bases each). V dropped 10 bases and J dropped 6 bases, with 19 bases sitting between them. The CDR3 is 13 amino acids. Germline-derived CDR1 and CDR2 are MNHEY and SVGAGI.

V is TRBV7-2 and J is TRBJ2-5; no clear D gene. Trimming pared 4 bases from V and 5 bases from J, leaving 8 bases between. The CDR3 extends over 12 amino acids. The germline gives CDR1 SGHTA, CDR2 FQGNSA. CDR3 DNA: TGTGCCAGCAGCTCCCCGAGGGAGACCCAGTACTTC. Translation: CASSSPRETQYF.

This clonotype was picked up a small number of times. The V and J genes are TRBV6-1 and TRBJ1-2; 10 nucleotides line up with TRBD1. The ends lost 7 bases at V and 6 bases at J; junction bases unmatched: 2. Looked up from germline, CDR1 is MNHNS and CDR2 is SASEGT. The CDR3 totals 12 residues. The DNA of the CDR3 is TGTGCCAGCAATGACAGGGGGCATGGCTACACCTTC. Translated, it gives CASNDRGHGYTF.

This clonotype was picked up one time. V gene TRBV27 combines with J gene TRBJ1-5; tentatively, D is TRBD1 (5 bases). CDR3 length: 15 amino acids. Germline lookup yields CDR1 MNHEY and CDR2 SMNVEV (reference sequence). With 3 bases removed from V and 7 bases from J, the gap between germline ends came to 16 bases. The CDR3 DNA reads TGTGCCAGCAGTTTCGGCGGGGGTCCGCGACAGCCCCAGCATTTT. This gives the protein CASSFGGGPRQPQHF.

The chain carries TRBV29-1 and TRBJ2-5; D is perhaps TRBD2 (7 bases). From germline, CDR1 is SQVTM and CDR2 ANQGSEA. The CDR3 runs to 18 residues. Trimming shortened V by 2 bases and J by 1 base, and 23 bases separated the two germline ends. CDR3 sequence reads: CSVERGGRSWTAQETQYF. CDR3 coding DNA: TGCAGCGTTGAAAGGGGGGGGCGGAGTTGGACGGCCCAAGAGACCCAGTACTTC. The full variable domain, with the rest looked up from reference TRBV29-1 and TRBJ2-5, is SAVISQKPSRDICQRGTSLTIQCQVDSQVTMMFWYRQQPGQSLTLIATANQGSEATYESGFVIDKFPISRPNLTFSTLTVSNMSPEDSSIYLCSVERGGRSWTAQETQYFGPGTRLLVL.

The chain employs TRBV12-3 or TRBV12-4 and TRBJ2-5, with D perhaps matching TRBD1 (6 bases). This CDR3 comprises 13 residues. Trimming left V 6 bases short and J 5 bases short, with 13 bases between. DNA of the CDR3: TGTGCCAGCAGCCAACAGGGTTGGGAGACCCAGTACTTC. This codes for CASSQQGWETQYF.

The chain uses TRBV12-3 or TRBV12-4 and TRBJ1-4; possible D gene TRBD1, 5 bases. The CDR3 runs 14 residues. V was clipped by 2 bases and J by 5 bases, with 9 bases between them. The CDR3 protein is CASSLIQGNEKLFF. In nucleotides, the CDR3 is TGTGCCAGCAGTTTAATCCAGGGAAATGAAAAACTGTTTTTT.

A few counts support this clonotype. The chain has TRBV7-2 and TRBJ2-7; TRBD2 agrees at 12 bases. This CDR3 is 15 amino acids long. Germline V gene lookup returns CDR1 SGHTA and CDR2 FQGNSA. Trimming at V came to 1 base and at J to 4 bases, leaving 2 bases not matched to a gene. The CDR3 nucleotides read TGTGCCAGCAGCTTAGAGACTAGCGGGGGTTACGAGCAGTACTTC. Translation gives CASSLETSGGYEQYF.

This clonotype has just one count. The chain recombines TRBV10-1 with TRBJ1-4; unclear D gene. V lost 0 bases to trimming and J lost 5 bases, with 4 bases between them. Germline CDR1 is WNHNN and CDR2 is SYGVQD (reference sequence). This CDR3 is 13 amino acids long. The DNA for the CDR3 is TGCGCCAGCAGTGAGTCGCAGAATGAAAAACTGTTTTTT. Encoded protein: CASSESQNEKLFF.

This clonotype was seen a handful of times. This chain's CDR3 is CASSPNRGREQYV. The CDR3 nucleotides are TGTGCCAGCAGCCCGAACAGGGGGCGGGAGCAGTACGTC. The genes are TRBV6-2 or TRBV6-3 and TRBJ2-7; the match to TRBD1 covers 9 bases. The CDR3 totals 13 residues. J gave up 7 bases and V 6 bases, and 7 bases lay outside the gene matches. Germline lookup yields CDR1 MNHEY and CDR2 SVGEGT.

V usage is TRBV4-2 and J usage is TRBJ2-2; D is possibly TRBD1 (6 bases). This CDR3 is built from 21 residues. The germline V gene has CDR1 LGHNA and CDR2 YNFKEQ. The V end was cut by 3 bases, the J end by 5 bases, with 31 bases between. As DNA, the CDR3 is TGTGCCAGCAGCCATCAAGGCTTTTGGGACCCCTTACAGGGTGGGACCGGGGAGCTGTTTTTT. Amino acids: CASSHQGFWDPLQGGTGELFF.

This chain links TRBV5-1 with TRBJ1-2; possibly TRBD1 for D (5 bases). Trimming removed 4 bases from V and 2 bases from J, with 18 bases in between. CDR1 and CDR2 (germline): SGHRS, YFSETQ. The CDR3 is made up of 16 amino acids. The CDR3 spells CASSVTVGRANYGYTF. The DNA for the CDR3 is TGCGCCAGCAGCGTCACCGTGGGCAGGGCAAACTATGGCTACACCTTC.